This entry describes one T cell receptor (beta chain). Antigen: not known. These data originate in a study of T-cell memory formation after mild COVID-19. Study-level points and caveats: CM and EM subsets held most contracting CD4+ clones; EMRA held CD8+ ones.

Germline-derived CDR1 and CDR2 are SGHRS and YFSETQ. There are 14 residues in the CDR3. V shed 4 bases and J shed 6 bases, with 16 bases lying between them. One entry per CDR3 protein results from TCRdb running MiXCR on the 5' RACE reads. The sample shows 350,000 to 500,000 distinct CDR3 sequences, approximately 19% of them seen only once. The sequenced sample was PBMCs or a T cell subset sorted from them (not recorded which). The TCR comes from a man aged 18 to 29 who had mild COVID-19 (a few samples of this study predate the infection). Cell type and time point are not known. The chain is built from TRBV5-1 and TRBJ1-2; D is perhaps TRBD1 (5 bases). The CDR3 nucleotides are TGCGCCAGCAGCACCGGGCGGCAGGGAAATGGCTACACCTTC. This gives the protein CASSTGRQGNGYTF.